Listed below are T cell receptor beta chains from one sample, sequenced in a study of PD-L1 blockade in urothelial cancer. Libraries were prepared by immunoSEQ multiplex PCR; TCRdb keeps only in-frame clonotypes and omits some of them. The table records 70,000 or so clones, roughly 90% of them present only once. This specimen was PBMCs, taken around atezolizumab (anti-PD-L1) treatment. These receptors originate from a man aged 70-80 years with urothelial cancer. CDR3s include the opening cysteine and the closing phenylalanine or tryptophan. Fields, in order: CDR3 length, V gene, D gene, clone size, J gene, CDR3 protein, CDR3 DNA. The D gene is left open where the match is weak. Only part of the rows carry a size: once, few, many, or a class if the clone is expanded.

14,TRBV27,TRBD1,-,TRBJ1-1,CASSLTGGATEAFF,TGTGCCAGCAGTCTGACAGGGGGCGCGACTGAAGCTTTCTTT
15,TRBV23-1,-,-,TRBJ1-4,CASSQSRTAGEKLFF,TGCGCCAGCAGTCAATCTCGGACTGCCGGTGAAAAACTGTTTTTT
14,TRBV5-6,-,-,TRBJ2-7,CASSLAGEKYEQYF,TGTGCCAGCAGCTTAGCAGGGGAGAAATACGAGCAGTACTTC
14,TRBV6-1,-,-,TRBJ2-2,CASRTTQFTGELFF,TGTGCCAGCAGGACTACTCAATTCACCGGGGAGCTGTTTTTT
14,TRBV18,-,-,TRBJ2-7,CASSPPGVSYEQYF,TGTGCCAGCTCACCCCCAGGGGTTTCCTACGAGCAGTACTTC
16,TRBV9,-,-,TRBJ2-2,CASSTDRSPNTGELFF,TGTGCCAGCAGCACTGACAGGTCCCCGAACACCGGGGAGCTGTTTTTT
15,TRBV5-1,-,few,TRBJ2-2,CASSSRGANTGELFF,TGCGCCAGCAGCTCCAGGGGTGCGAACACCGGGGAGCTGTTTTTT
15,TRBV7-3,TRBD2,-,TRBJ2-5,CASSLNSGNQETQYF,TGTGCCAGCAGCTTGAATAGCGGGAACCAAGAGACCCAGTACTTC
16,TRBV4-1,-,-,TRBJ1-1,CASSQDGSGPYTEAFF,TGCGCCAGCAGCCAAGATGGATCGGGTCCTTACACTGAAGCTTTCTTT
14,TRBV28,TRBD2,-,TRBJ2-3,CASSPGGRTDTQYF,TGTGCCAGCAGCCCAGGCGGGAGGACAGATACGCAGTATTTT
17,TRBV5-1,TRBD2,-,TRBJ2-7,CASSWSTTSGGMGEQYF,TGCGCCAGCAGCTGGTCTACGACTAGCGGGGGGATGGGGGAGCAGTACTTC
18,TRBV5-4,TRBD2,-,TRBJ2-3,CASSPTGTSGRGTDTQYF,TGTGCCAGCAGCCCTACCGGGACTAGCGGGAGGGGCACAGATACGCAGTATTTT
15,TRBV5-5,-,-,TRBJ2-7,CASSLPRMAPYEQYF,TGTGCCAGCAGCTTGCCGAGGATGGCCCCCTACGAGCAGTACTTC
12,TRBV5-4,-,-,TRBJ2-7,CASSLVAREQYF,TGTGCCAGCAGCTTGGTGGCCCGAGAGCAGTACTTC
14,TRBV29-1,TRBD2,-,TRBJ2-1,CSVVGASGYNEQFF,TGCAGCGTTGTAGGGGCTAGCGGCTACAATGAGCAGTTCTTC
14,TRBV2,-,-,TRBJ1-1,CASQPAGVNTEAFF,TGTGCCAGCCAACCCGCAGGCGTGAACACTGAAGCTTTCTTT
12,TRBV10-3,-,-,TRBJ2-2,CAISLTAGELFF,TGTGCCATCAGTCTTACGGCCGGGGAGCTGTTTTTT
17,TRBV9,-,-,TRBJ2-3,CASSVDLAGLLLDTQYF,TGTGCCAGCAGCGTGGACCTTGCGGGACTCCTTTTAGATACGCAGTATTTT
12,TRBV28,-,-,TRBJ2-7,CASSFGRYEQYF,TGTGCCAGCAGTTTCGGTCGCTACGAGCAGTACTTC
14,TRBV7-6,-,-,TRBJ2-5,CASSLGQIQETQYF,TGTGCCAGCAGCTTGGGCCAGATCCAAGAGACCCAGTACTTC
14,TRBV7-9,-,-,TRBJ2-5,CASSTGTIELAQYF,TGTGCCAGCAGCACAGGGACTATAGAGTTGGCCCAGTACTTC
14,TRBV5-1,-,-,TRBJ2-1,CASTPGLHYNEQFF,TGCGCCAGCACCCCAGGGCTCCATTACAATGAGCAGTTCTTC
17,TRBV7-2,-,-,TRBJ1-1,CASSLPSDSPMNTEAFF,TGTGCCAGCAGCTTACCCTCGGACAGCCCCATGAACACTGAAGCTTTCTTT
14,TRBV7-9,-,few,TRBJ1-1,CASSRGGSNTEAFF,TGTGCCAGCAGCCGAGGGGGATCGAACACTGAAGCTTTCTTT
14,TRBV19,-,-,TRBJ2-3,CASKRGPITDTQYF,TGTGCCAGTAAAAGGGGCCCTATCACAGATACGCAGTATTTT
15,TRBV5-4,TRBD2,-,TRBJ2-1,CASSTGTSSYNEQFF,TGTGCCAGCAGCACCGGGACTAGCTCCTACAATGAGCAGTTCTTC
14,TRBV30,TRBD1,-,TRBJ1-4,CAWRDRVTNEKLFF,TGTGCCTGGAGAGACAGGGTTACTAATGAAAAACTGTTTTTT
14,TRBV7-9,TRBD1,-,TRBJ1-2,CASSFTGANYGYTF,TGTGCCAGCAGCTTTACAGGGGCGAACTATGGCTACACCTTC
14,TRBV29-1,-,-,TRBJ2-1,CSAGLTSSYNEQFF,TGCAGCGCCGGACTGACTAGCTCCTACAATGAGCAGTTCTTC
12,TRBV28,-,-,TRBJ2-7,CASSLSSYEQYF,TGTGCCAGCAGTTTATCAAGTTACGAGCAGTACTTC
16,TRBV5-1,TRBD1,-,TRBJ2-5,CASSSQAGQGAETQYF,TGCGCCAGCAGCTCTCAAGCGGGACAGGGCGCGGAGACCCAGTACTTC
15,TRBV6-5,-,once,TRBJ2-1,CASSGGWSSYNEQFF,TGTGCCAGCAGTGGCGGGTGGAGCTCCTACAATGAGCAGTTCTTC
16,TRBV9,-,-,TRBJ2-2,CASSVGGAGRSGELFF,TGTGCCAGCAGCGTAGGAGGTGCAGGGAGGTCCGGGGAGCTGTTTTTT
14,TRBV6-5,TRBD2,-,TRBJ2-3,CASRDGGFADTQYF,TGTGCCAGCAGGGACGGGGGGTTCGCTGATACGCAGTATTTT
14,TRBV7-8,TRBD1,few,TRBJ2-3,CASSPGTAADTQYF,TGTGCCAGCAGCCCCGGGACAGCGGCAGATACGCAGTATTTT
18,TRBV11-3,-,-,TRBJ2-7,CASSLEVWSPPLGDEQYF,TGTGCCAGCAGCTTAGAGGTTTGGAGTCCCCCCCTCGGGGACGAGCAGTACTTC
16,TRBV10-2,TRBD2,once,TRBJ2-5,CASRLRLAGESETQYF,TGCGCCAGCAGATTACGACTAGCGGGAGAGTCAGAGACCCAGTACTTC
16,TRBV5-6,-,once,TRBJ2-1,CASTTKAGSGGYEQFF,TGTGCCAGCACCACCAAGGCGGGTAGCGGAGGGTATGAGCAGTTCTTC
11,TRBV30,-,-,TRBJ2-7,CAWSVQHEQYF,TGTGCCTGGAGTGTACAGCACGAGCAGTACTTC
14,TRBV23-1,TRBD1,few,TRBJ1-1,CASSRQGGNTEAFF,TGCGCCAGCAGCCGACAGGGGGGGAACACTGAAGCTTTCTTT
15,TRBV7-9,-,-,TRBJ1-3,CASSSQTGSGNTIYF,TGTGCCAGCAGCTCGCAGACAGGCTCTGGAAACACCATATATTTT
12,TRBV29-1,-,few,TRBJ1-5,CSVLDGIGPQHF,TGCAGCGTCTTGGACGGGATTGGGCCCCAGCATTTT
12,TRBV2,-,-,TRBJ2-1,CASGPWRNEQFF,TGTGCCAGCGGGCCTTGGCGCAATGAGCAGTTCTTC
14,TRBV10-2,TRBD1,-,TRBJ1-5,CASSDQGGNQPQHF,TGCGCCAGCAGTGATCAGGGGGGCAATCAGCCCCAGCATTTT
13,TRBV6-1,TRBD2,-,TRBJ2-7,CAIIAGVVYEQYF,TGTGCCATCATAGCGGGAGTAGTCTACGAGCAGTACTTC
15,TRBV5-1,-,-,TRBJ1-1,CASSLEPGQDTEAFF,TGCGCCAGCAGCTTGGAGCCAGGGCAGGACACTGAAGCTTTCTTT
16,TRBV19,TRBD2,-,TRBJ2-3,CASSRTSGRVQDTQYF,TGTGCCAGTAGCCGTACTAGCGGGAGAGTGCAGGATACGCAGTATTTT
15,TRBV28,-,-,TRBJ2-1,CASSDQGSKDNEQFF,TGTGCCAGCAGTGATCAGGGTTCGAAGGACAATGAGCAGTTCTTC
13,TRBV19,TRBD2,once,TRBJ2-7,CASAASGSYEQYF,TGTGCCAGCGCCGCTAGCGGGAGCTACGAGCAGTACTTC
15,TRBV15,-,-,TRBJ1-2,CATSRAGSSKGGYTF,TGTGCCACCAGCAGAGCGGGGAGCTCAAAGGGTGGCTACACCTTC
15,TRBV19,TRBD1,-,TRBJ2-7,CASSDTGGSTYEQYF,TGTGCCAGTAGTGACACAGGGGGTTCGACCTACGAGCAGTACTTC
14,TRBV7-9,TRBD1,-,TRBJ2-7,CASSPRQGGYEQYF,TGTGCCAGCAGCCCGAGACAGGGTGGCTACGAGCAGTACTTC
15,TRBV5-1,TRBD2,-,TRBJ2-1,CASSSGQTKTGGQFF,TGCGCCAGCAGCTCGGGGCAAACCAAGACGGGAGGGCAGTTCTTC
15,TRBV29-1,-,once,TRBJ2-1,CSGRSSLVGHGEQFF,TGCAGCGGAAGGTCCTCATTAGTTGGGCACGGTGAGCAGTTCTTC
12,TRBV2,-,-,TRBJ2-1,CASSLTYNEQFF,TGTGCCAGCAGCCTTACCTACAATGAGCAGTTCTTC